This T cell receptor beta chain was captured in a study of T cells after yellow fever vaccination. Study overall: Low-cell-number fractions were prepared with SMART-Seq v4 Ultra Low Input. Regarding the study as a whole: Abundant clonotypes from the bulk population could get into FACS-sorted repertoires as contaminants. A large majority of primary-vaccination clones showed up again after the booster (under 98% CD4, about 90% CD8).

CDR3 length equals 13 residues. Germline CDR1 reads LGHDT; CDR2 reads YNNKEL (reference sequence). Trimming stripped 3 bases from V and 10 bases from J, with 15 bases between. Generation of TCR cDNA used 5'RACE template switching (which added a universal primer site and UMIs). TCRdb used MiXCR to reprocess the 5' RACE reads, holding one entry per CDR3 protein. This sample has some 240,000 distinct CDR3 sequences, with roughly 5% found just once. This clonotype has only a few counts. Its antigen remains unknown. The specimen was CD4+ T cells sorted from PBMCs, collected on the day of the yellow fever booster vaccination. V is TRBV3-1 and J is TRBJ1-1, with D possibly TRBD1 on 5 matching bases. The TCR originated in a man younger than 35 who received the YFV17D yellow fever vaccine. This CDR3 reads CASSQGQDRGAFF. The DNA of the CDR3 is TGTGCCAGCAGCCAGGGGCAAGACCGTGGAGCTTTCTTT. The full variable domain, rest sourced from reference TRBV3-1 and TRBJ1-1, is DTAVSQTPKYLVTQMGNDKSIKCEQNLGHDTMYWYKQDSKKFLKIMFSYNNKELIINETVPNRFSPKSPDKAHLNLHINSLELGDSAVYFCASSQGQDRGAFFGQGTRLTVV.